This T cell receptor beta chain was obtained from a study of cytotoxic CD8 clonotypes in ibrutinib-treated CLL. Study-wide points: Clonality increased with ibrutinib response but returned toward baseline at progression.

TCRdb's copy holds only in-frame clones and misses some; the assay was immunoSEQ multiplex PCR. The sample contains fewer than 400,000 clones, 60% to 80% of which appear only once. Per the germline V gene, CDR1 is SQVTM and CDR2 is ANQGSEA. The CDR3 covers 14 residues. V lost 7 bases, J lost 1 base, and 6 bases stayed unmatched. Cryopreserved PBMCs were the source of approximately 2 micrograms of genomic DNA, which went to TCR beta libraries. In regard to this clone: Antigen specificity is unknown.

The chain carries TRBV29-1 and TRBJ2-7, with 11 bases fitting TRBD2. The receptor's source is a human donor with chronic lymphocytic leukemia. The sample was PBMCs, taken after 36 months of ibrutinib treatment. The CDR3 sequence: CSASRLAGSYEQYF. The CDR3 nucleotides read TGCAGCGCCTCAAGACTAGCGGGATCCTACGAGCAGTACTTC.